Included here is one T cell receptor (beta chain) sequence, with context. Its antigen is not yet known. Nothing much larger sits one base from this clone, and base qualities are not available. The germline V gene yields SGHRS for CDR1 and YFSETQ for CDR2. The CDR3 spans 15 residues, from the cysteine through the phenylalanine. This entry keeps only the CDR3 DNA: 45 bases, framed from base 1. V loses 0 bases, J loses 2 bases, and the germline ends lie 8 bases apart. Reading the label with the study, this specimen's time point is: blood 4 weeks post-SBRT, at nephrectomy. According to the study, the label for this sample's treatment or condition signals: 15 Gy SBRT to primary tumor, nephrectomy 4 weeks later. Samples came from a clinical trial, in which primary renal cell carcinomas received 15 Gy stereotactic body radiation therapy followed by nephrectomy 4 weeks later. Serial peripheral blood from radiation-treated patients was sampled at baseline, 2 weeks and 4 weeks after SBRT to track tumor-enriched clonotypes. All patients had renal cell carcinoma with clear cell pathology. The QIAamp DNA Blood Mini Kit (Qiagen) was used to prepare genomic DNA for TCR sequencing. The analyses included only samples that passed all quality control checks.

This specimen belongs to a study of radiation and T cells in renal cell carcinoma (dated by TCRdb to 2018 to 2020). Context from the whole study: In total, about 50 samples underwent TCR beta sequencing: around 25 tumors plus 27 peripheral blood samples. Across all 50 or so samples, more than 4,000,000 unique CDR3 nucleotide sequences, encoding 2 million to 3 million unique CDR3 amino acid sequences, were identified. The final blood draw was performed at 4 weeks after radiation, at the same time as nephrectomy. Broader findings and caveats from the paper: No pretreatment tumor biopsies were available, so the baseline intratumoral presence of clonotypes could not be determined. Tracking of blood repertoire dynamics stopped at four to five weeks after treatment, with no follow-up past that point. Effects of radiation dose or scheduling on the TCR repertoire could not be addressed with the single-armed trial design. An increase in top tumor clonotypes in blood was observed from baseline to 2 weeks post-radiation, followed by contraction by 4 weeks, which was taken to suggest transient expansion of tumor-resident clones.

The immunoSEQ kit was used, according to the manufacturer's recommendations, to generate TCR beta libraries from genomic DNA. To prepare the libraries, a first multiplex PCR with proprietary primers was run, followed by a second PCR that added unique barcodes, and a bead cleanup was done after each round. A positive control reaction and a negative control reaction, both provided in the kit, were run with every batch of samples. The final libraries were assessed on an Agilent 4200 TapeStation D1000 ScreenTape, pooled by volume, and quantified by qPCR. Sequencing was performed on an Illumina NextSeq500 with a MidOutput 150-cycle cartridge, and 156 Read1 and 15 Index1 cycles were run with kit custom primers. The pooled library was loaded at 0.85 to 1 pM, with an approximately 21% PhiX control spiked in. In the source study's methods: Vendor-processed data were analyzed in R, with a clonotype defined as all T cells sharing the same CDR3 nucleotide sequence. For clone abundance analyses, frequencies were normalized to the 10,000 most abundant clones per sample. Public T cell clones, which averaged fewer than five per sample, were removed prior to analysis. A difference in abundance of at least 32-fold between compartments was used to define tumor-enriched and baseline blood-enriched clonotypes. A beta-binomial differential abundance model was used to identify clonotypes that were expanded or contracted between blood time points. Tumor-blood repertoire similarity was measured with the Baroni-Urbani and Buser coefficient, and group comparisons used two-tailed Wilcoxon tests in R. TCRdb retrieved this table from immuneACCESS and kept in-frame rearrangements only. Not all clones are present; in checked studies, unresolved V genes account for under half, and no reason is known for the remainder. From that table come the V and J calls and clone size; the DNA was used to work out D and trimming. In this sample the table shows around 170,000 clones, 88% of which occur a single time. The ten largest clones represent 11% of the sample.

Specimen: blood, collected from a patient whose treatment included radiotherapy and nephrectomy. The V gene is TRBV5-1 and the J gene is TRBJ1-4; the D segment cannot be called with confidence. The TCR sequence derives from a woman aged 45-60 years with renal cell carcinoma. CDR3 protein: CASSLEPVTNEKLFF. DNA sequence: TGCGCCAGCAGCTTGGAACCGGTTACTAATGAAAAACTGTTTTTT.